This is a list of T cell receptor beta chains from one sample in a study of early T cells in non-severe SARS-CoV-2 infection. TCRdb fed the 5' RACE reads into MiXCR, producing one record per CDR3 protein. The sample includes 55,000 to 65,000 distinct CDR3 sequences, approximately 9% of them seen just once. Sequencing was done on a sample of whole blood. The origin of the receptors is an adult who was a healthcare worker with PCR-confirmed SARS-CoV-2 infection or an uninfected control (not recorded which). CDR3s include the opening cysteine and the closing phenylalanine or tryptophan. Each record gives: clone size, V gene, J gene, D gene, CDR3 DNA, CDR3 protein. The D gene is left open where the match is weak. A row's size may be missing; if present it is once, few, many or a size class.

clone size: -
V gene: TRBV11-2
J gene: TRBJ1-2
D gene: TRBD1
CDR3 DNA: TGTGCCAGCAGCAGAGGGACAGGGGGCGCGGATGGCTACACCTTC
CDR3 protein: CASSRGTGGADGYTF

clone size: -
V gene: TRBV28
J gene: TRBJ1-4
D gene: -
CDR3 DNA: TGTGCCAGCAGTTCCAATGAAAAACTGTTTTTT
CDR3 protein: CASSSNEKLFF

clone size: many
V gene: TRBV28
J gene: TRBJ1-2
D gene: -
CDR3 DNA: TGTGCCAGCAGTTTCTTAAGGGACATAGTTAACTATGGCTACACCTTC
CDR3 protein: CASSFLRDIVNYGYTF

clone size: many
V gene: TRBV5-6
J gene: TRBJ2-1
D gene: -
CDR3 DNA: TGTGCCAGCCGATACTCGAGCAATGAGCAGTTCTTC
CDR3 protein: CASRYSSNEQFF

clone size: few
V gene: TRBV12-3/TRBV12-4
J gene: TRBJ1-1
D gene: -
CDR3 DNA: TGTGCCAGCAGCCCGCCCTGGGGGACTGAAGCTTTCTTT
CDR3 protein: CASSPPWGTEAFF

clone size: -
V gene: TRBV4-3
J gene: TRBJ2-2
D gene: -
CDR3 DNA: TGCGCCAGCAGCCATCCTTCGGTGGGGCCGAGCACCGGGGAGCTGTTTTTT
CDR3 protein: CASSHPSVGPSTGELFF

clone size: many
V gene: TRBV18
J gene: TRBJ1-1
D gene: TRBD1
CDR3 DNA: TGTGCCAGCTCACCAGACAGGGTGAACACTGAAGCTTTCTTT
CDR3 protein: CASSPDRVNTEAFF

clone size: few
V gene: TRBV7-2
J gene: TRBJ2-1
D gene: -
CDR3 DNA: TGTGCCAGCAGCGGGCCTAACCGGAATGAGCAGTTCTTC
CDR3 protein: CASSGPNRNEQFF

clone size: many
V gene: TRBV14
J gene: TRBJ2-1
D gene: TRBD2
CDR3 DNA: TGTGCCAGCAGCCTTCGGGAGGGCAGGAATGAGCAGTTCTTC
CDR3 protein: CASSLREGRNEQFF

clone size: many
V gene: TRBV5-1
J gene: TRBJ2-5
D gene: TRBD1
CDR3 DNA: TGCGCCAGCAGCTTGGAGGGACAGGGGTCTTCTATGGCCCAGTACTTC
CDR3 protein: CASSLEGQGSSMAQYF

clone size: many
V gene: TRBV19
J gene: TRBJ2-1
D gene: -
CDR3 DNA: TGTGCCAGCCGACCGACTAGGAACAATGAGCAGTTCTTC
CDR3 protein: CASRPTRNNEQFF

clone size: many
V gene: TRBV27
J gene: TRBJ2-1
D gene: TRBD2
CDR3 DNA: TGTGCCAGCAGTTTACTCCGGTCTAGCGGGAGGGCCGGGAATGAGCAGTTCTTC
CDR3 protein: CASSLLRSSGRAGNEQFF

clone size: many
V gene: TRBV27
J gene: TRBJ2-2
D gene: -
CDR3 DNA: TGTGCCACATCCCTTCGGGCGTGGACCGGGGAGCTGTTTTTT
CDR3 protein: CATSLRAWTGELFF

clone size: many
V gene: TRBV5-5
J gene: TRBJ1-3
D gene: -
CDR3 DNA: TGTGCCAGCAGCCTCGGCCACAGGGCCTCTGGAAACACCATATATTTT
CDR3 protein: CASSLGHRASGNTIYF

clone size: many
V gene: TRBV6-1
J gene: TRBJ1-5
D gene: -
CDR3 DNA: TGTGCCAGCAGTGAACGTACCCAGCATTTT
CDR3 protein: CASSERTQHF

clone size: many
V gene: TRBV12-3/TRBV12-4
J gene: TRBJ2-5
D gene: -
CDR3 DNA: TGTGCCAGCAGTTTCAGGGCTCGAGAGACCCAGTACTTC
CDR3 protein: CASSFRARETQYF

clone size: many
V gene: TRBV5-4
J gene: TRBJ2-3
D gene: -
CDR3 DNA: TGTGCCAGCAGCAGGCCAGCCTTAGCAGATACGCAGTATTTT
CDR3 protein: CASSRPALADTQYF

clone size: few
V gene: TRBV6-5
J gene: TRBJ2-3
D gene: -
CDR3 DNA: TGTGCCAGCAGTTACTCATTAGCAATGGTGGAAGATACGCAGTATTTT
CDR3 protein: CASSYSLAMVEDTQYF

clone size: -
V gene: TRBV12-3/TRBV12-4
J gene: TRBJ1-1
D gene: -
CDR3 DNA: TGTGCCAGCAGTCCAGGACGGTTGAACACTGAAGCTTTCTTT
CDR3 protein: CASSPGRLNTEAFF

clone size: -
V gene: TRBV19
J gene: TRBJ1-6
D gene: -
CDR3 DNA: TGTGCCAGTAGTGCTTCTTTGCCACCCCTCCACTTT
CDR3 protein: CASSASLPPLHF

clone size: -
V gene: TRBV4-3
J gene: TRBJ2-7
D gene: TRBD1
CDR3 DNA: TGCGCCAGCAGCCCCTGGACAGGGAGCTCCTACGAGCAGTACTTC
CDR3 protein: CASSPWTGSSYEQYF

clone size: many
V gene: TRBV3-1
J gene: TRBJ2-1
D gene: TRBD2
CDR3 DNA: TGTGCCAGCAGCCGATCGGGACTAGCGGAGAACTACAATGAGCAGTTCTTC
CDR3 protein: CASSRSGLAENYNEQFF